This section outlines one TCR beta chain sequence together with its context. The antigen is unknown. This record comes from a study of T cell repertoires in cytomegalovirus infection. Overall study findings and caveats: In two of eight donors, the top clonotype was HLA-C-restricted CMV-specific. Carriers of CMV and the relevant HLA type were discriminated by public TCR beta frequency.

Via MiXCR, TCRdb re-called the reads, giving one row per CDR3 protein. Of some 920,000 distinct CDR3 sequences listed, roughly 31% are singletons. CDR1 is MNHEY, CDR2 SMNVEV, per germline (reference sequence). The CDR3 sequence is 14 residues long. J gave up 6 bases and V 4 bases, and 7 bases lay outside the gene matches. V and J are TRBV27 and TRBJ1-1, with 8 bases matching TRBD1. Here the sequenced sample was cultured CD8+ T cells from PBMCs, taken from culture after CMV antigen stimulation. The clonotype originates from a human donor in good health (CMV status not recorded). Some clones in this sample may be carry-over from other donors' samples. CDR3 in amino acids: CASSYGQGSPEAFF. In DNA, the CDR3 is TGTGCCAGCAGTTACGGACAGGGAAGTCCTGAAGCTTTCTTT.